The 29 T cell receptor beta chains below all came from one sample that was sequenced in a study of blood T cell repertoires in COVID-19. Libraries were prepared by immunoSEQ multiplex PCR; TCRdb keeps only in-frame clonotypes and omits some of them. The sample has hundreds of thousands of clones, approximately 87% seen once. The sequencing sample was made of peripheral blood. These receptors were collected from a middle-aged woman who had recovered from COVID-19.

This clone occurred once. This sequence joins TRBV19 and TRBJ2-3; 11 bases agree with TRBD1. Trimming cost V 4 bases and J 5 bases; bases outside gene matches: 2. The CDR3 is 14 amino acids. From germline, CDR1 is LNHDA and CDR2 SQIVND (reference sequence). CDR3 sequence (DNA): TGTGCCAGTAGTAGGACAGGGGGCAAAGATACGCAGTATTTT. The encoded protein is CASSRTGGKDTQYF.

J is TRBJ1-2 and V is TRBV2; a possible D gene is TRBD1 (6 bases). In germline, CDR1 is SNHLY, CDR2 FYNNEI. The CDR3 consists of 16 residues. The germline V and J ends were trimmed by 10 bases and 4 bases, with 25 bases remaining between them. CDR3 loop: CATTKGHSTGFYGYTF. In nucleotides, the CDR3 is TGTGCCACCACAAAGGGACATTCTACGGGGTTCTATGGCTACACCTTC.

V gene TRBV6-1 combines with J gene TRBJ2-3; 9 bases agree with TRBD2. V shed 1 base, J shed 2 bases, and the junction held 10 bases outside the gene matches. Germline-derived CDR1 and CDR2 are MNHNS and SASEGT. The length of the CDR3 is 18 residues. The CDR3 loop reads CASSEVWIAGANTDTQYF. CDR3 coding DNA: TGTGCCAGCAGTGAAGTTTGGATAGCGGGGGCGAACACAGATACGCAGTATTTT.

The J gene is TRBJ1-1, the V gene TRBV5-1, with TRBD1 as a possible D gene (5 bases). V lost 3 bases, J lost 6 bases, and 15 bases lay in between. The CDR3 is made up of 14 amino acids. Per germline, CDR1 SGHRS and CDR2 YFSETQ. This CDR3 reads CASSWGPGGAEAFF. The CDR3 DNA is TGCGCCAGCAGCTGGGGTCCGGGGGGAGCTGAAGCTTTCTTT.

CDR3 bases: TGTGCCATCAGTGACTACTACAGGGGTAGCTCCTACGAGCAGTACTTC. As protein: CAISDYYRGSSYEQYF. The rearrangement joins TRBV10-3 to TRBJ2-7; 7 bases align to TRBD1. With 3 bases clipped from V and 0 bases from J, the junction kept 8 bases outside the gene matches. The CDR3 contains 16 residues. The germline V gene has CDR1 ENHRY and CDR2 SYGVKD.

This clone has just one count. CDR3 in DNA: TGTGCCAGCAGCTTGGTATTGTGGGCTGGGACTGAAGCTTTCTTT. This sequence encodes CASSLVLWAGTEAFF. This sequence joins TRBV5-8 and TRBJ1-1; D not resolved. V lost 0 bases, J lost 5 bases, and 14 bases lay in between. The CDR3 totals 15 residues. Germline CDR1 is SGHTS and CDR2 is YDEGEE.

This sequence joins TRBV7-9 and TRBJ2-3, with D uncertain. The CDR3 length is 16 residues. The germline V and J ends were trimmed by 0 bases and 4 bases, with 14 bases remaining between them. Germline CDR1 reads SEHNR; CDR2 reads FQNEAQ (reference sequence). DNA of the CDR3: TGTGCCAGCAGCTTAGCGAGCCGCCCTCGGTCAGATACGCAGTATTTT. This gives the protein CASSLASRPRSDTQYF.

The chain employs TRBV3-1 (or the pseudogene TRBV3-2) and TRBJ2-7, with D possibly being TRBD2 (5 bases). The V and J ends lost 1 base and 7 bases respectively, with 5 bases between them. The CDR3 totals 11 residues. Germline CDR1 and CDR2: LGHDT and YNNKEL (reference sequence). CDR3 sequence reads: CASSQGGEQYF. The CDR3 nucleotides read TGTGCCAGCAGCCAAGGAGGGGAGCAGTACTTC.

V and J are TRBV6-6 and TRBJ2-7; 8 bases are a match to TRBD1. This CDR3 is built from 14 residues. Trimming took 10 bases from V and 4 from J; bases not matched to a gene: 12. The germline V gene has CDR1 MNHNY and CDR2 SVGAGI (reference sequence). CDR3 region: CATYFGTGVYEQYF. The DNA for the CDR3 is TGTGCCACTTACTTCGGGACAGGAGTTTACGAGCAGTACTTC.

This clone was observed a single time. V is TRBV4-3 and J is TRBJ1-2; D is ambiguous. The CDR3 is 14 residues long. Trimming removed 0 bases from V and 7 bases from J, with 12 bases in between. Germline values: CDR1 LGHNA, CDR2 YSLEER. The CDR3 here is CASSQDWADSGYTF. CDR3 bases: TGCGCCAGCAGCCAAGATTGGGCAGATTCTGGCTACACCTTC.

The chain couples TRBV6-4 to TRBJ2-1; the match to TRBD2 covers 9 bases. J was trimmed by 0 bases and V by 4 bases; bases with no gene match: 10. Germline lookup yields CDR1 MRHNA and CDR2 SNTAGT. The length of the CDR3 is 18 residues. This chain's CDR3 is CASSVGGQRGVSYNEQFF. The CDR3 region has the DNA TGTGCCAGCAGTGTGGGTGGCCAGCGGGGGGTCTCCTACAATGAGCAGTTCTTC.

The CDR3 reads CASARGRQTAHYEQYF. In nucleotides, the CDR3 is TGCGCCAGCGCCCGGGGTCGGCAGACCGCACACTACGAGCAGTACTTC. J is TRBJ2-7 and V is TRBV4-3; a possible D gene is TRBD2 (5 bases). Trimming removed 8 bases at V and 3 bases at J, with 23 bases between. Germline loops: CDR1 LGHNA, CDR2 YSLEER. This CDR3 has 16 residues.

V and J are TRBV2 and TRBJ2-2, with D possibly being TRBD1 (6 bases). Germline V gene sequence: CDR1 SNHLY, CDR2 FYNNEI. Between the trimmed V and J ends, which lost 5 bases and 6 bases, there was a span of 10 bases. The CDR3 is made up of 13 amino acids. The CDR3 protein is CASSRRQAGELFF. CDR3 nucleotides: TGTGCCAGCAGTCGCCGACAGGCCGGGGAGCTGTTTTTT.

The chain links TRBV5-1 to TRBJ2-5; TRBD2 matches at 9 bases. This CDR3 comprises 16 residues. The V and J ends lost 1 base and 5 bases, in that order; junction bases with no gene match: 9. Germline lookup yields CDR1 SGHRS and CDR2 YFSETQ. CDR3 in DNA: TGCGCCAGCAGCTTGTCCCCCAGCGGGGGGCCGGAGACCCAGTACTTC. This sequence encodes CASSLSPSGGPETQYF.

This clone appeared a single time. The chain is built from TRBV4-1 and TRBJ2-6; D not certain. V lost 1 base and J lost 4, with 11 bases in between. CDR3 length equals 16 residues. Germline V gene lookup returns CDR1 MGHRA and CDR2 YSYEKL. DNA for the CDR3: TGCGCCAGCAGCCAAGGCATCACAGAGGGGGCCAACGTCCTGACTTTC. Translated: CASSQGITEGANVLTF.

The sample holds a few counts of this clone. The CDR3 DNA sequence: TGTGCCAGCAGTCTGGGTACAGGGGGAACTGGGGCCAACGTCCTGACTTTC. It specifies CASSLGTGGTGANVLTF. V is TRBV27 and J is TRBJ2-6; 8 nucleotides agree with TRBD1. Trimming cost V 5 bases and J 2 bases; bases outside gene matches: 8. Germline CDR1 reads MNHEY; CDR2 reads SMNVEV (reference sequence). The CDR3 consists of 17 residues.

The V call is TRBV6-1, the J call TRBJ2-2; 16 nucleotides align to TRBD2. The CDR3 has 19 amino acids. V gave up 4 bases and J gave up 3 bases; unmatched junction bases: 8. The germline V gene has CDR1 MNHNS and CDR2 SASEGT. As DNA, the CDR3 is TGTGCCAGCAGTGCTACCGGGACTAGCGGGGGGGCGCACACCGGGGAGCTGTTTTTT. Amino acids: CASSATGTSGGAHTGELFF.

The chain combines TRBV19 with TRBJ1-1; no firm D call. The V end lost 5 bases, the J end lost 0 bases, and 7 bases lay between the germline ends. Germline loops: CDR1 LNHDA, CDR2 SQIVND (reference sequence). The CDR3 sequence is 13 residues long. CDR3 nucleotides: TGTGCCAGTAGTGACACCATGAACACTGAAGCTTTCTTT. This codes for CASSDTMNTEAFF.

V is TRBV6-6 and J is TRBJ1-1; D may be TRBD1 (6 bases). Germline CDR1 is MNHNY and CDR2 is SVGAGI (reference sequence). This CDR3 region has 13 residues. With 5 bases removed from V and 4 bases from J, the gap between germline ends came to 11 bases. CDR3 region: CASSAGVGTEAFF. CDR3 nucleotide sequence: TGTGCCAGCAGTGCAGGGGTTGGCACTGAAGCTTTCTTT.

The V and J genes are TRBV19 and TRBJ1-2, with TRBD1 matching over 7 bases. CDR1 and CDR2 from the germline V gene are LNHDA and SQIVND (reference sequence). The CDR3 loop spans 13 amino acids. Losses at the gene ends were 9 bases for V and 0 bases for J; bases not matched to a gene: 4. The CDR3, as DNA: TGTGCCAGCAGGGACAGAACTAACTATGGCTACACCTTC. Translation: CASRDRTNYGYTF.

The chain joins TRBV10-3 to TRBJ2-7, with a weak D call TRBD2 (6 bases). V was trimmed by 4 bases and J by 4 bases, leaving 17 bases between them. The CDR3 runs to 15 residues. Germline V gene data show CDR1 as ENHRY and CDR2 as SYGVKD. The CDR3 nucleotides read TGTGCCATCAGTGCGGGACTGTACTTTATGTACGAGCAGTACTTC. Its translation: CAISAGLYFMYEQYF.

V gene TRBV5-4 combines with J gene TRBJ2-3, with 10 bases lining up with TRBD2. CDR3 length: 16 residues. In germline, CDR1 is SGHNT, CDR2 YYREEE (reference sequence). After removal of 4 bases from V and 6 bases from J, the junction contained 11 bases not matched to a gene. DNA for the CDR3: TGTGCCAGCAGCGCATTAGCGGGGGGCCGTCCGGATACGCAGTATTTT. Amino acid sequence: CASSALAGGRPDTQYF.

The CDR3 loop is CASSPGTAPLYYEQYF. Written as DNA, the CDR3 is TGTGCCAGCAGCCCCGGGACAGCTCCCCTATACTACGAGCAGTACTTC. This chain links TRBV4-2 with TRBJ2-7; 7 nucleotides line up with TRBD1. V shed 4 bases, J shed 3 bases, and the junction held 12 bases outside the gene matches. CDR1 and CDR2 from the germline V gene are LGHNA and YNFKEQ. The CDR3 runs 16 residues.

The J gene is TRBJ1-1, the V gene TRBV10-1; D perhaps matches TRBD1 (6 bases). Trimming shortened V by 5 bases and J by 5 bases, and 18 bases separated the two germline ends. The germline CDR1 and CDR2 sequences are WNHNN and SYGVQD (reference sequence). This CDR3 has 15 residues. Written as DNA, the CDR3 is TGCGCCAGCAGTACCTGGGGGCAGGGAAGGACTGAAGCTTTCTTT. It is translated as CASSTWGQGRTEAFF.

This clone was detected a few times. J is TRBJ2-7 and V is TRBV12-5; tentatively, D is TRBD2 (7 bases). The CDR3 is made up of 16 amino acids. V gave up 5 bases and J gave up 1 base, with 18 bases separating them. Germline V gives CDR1 LGHNT, CDR2 FRNRAP. CDR3 protein: CASGTAVGGPSYEQYF. The CDR3 nucleotides are TGTGCTAGTGGTACCGCTGTCGGGGGGCCATCCTACGAGCAGTACTTC.

The V call is TRBV14, the J call TRBJ2-1, with D maybe TRBD1 (6 bases). Germline-derived CDR1 and CDR2 are SGHDN and FVKESK. The CDR3 length is 19 residues. The V end was cut by 1 base, the J end by 0 bases, with 19 bases between. For the CDR3, the DNA is TGTGCCAGCAGCCAAGTGGCGGTCACAGGGCGGAGCTCCTACAATGAGCAGTTCTTC. It yields the protein CASSQVAVTGRSSYNEQFF.

This chain joins TRBV19 and TRBJ2-7; 8 bases are shared with TRBD1. The CDR3 contains 15 residues. The V gene end was trimmed by 5 bases and the J gene end by 0 bases; junction bases not matched to a gene: 6. Per germline, CDR1 LNHDA and CDR2 SQIVND (reference sequence). The CDR3 DNA is TGTGCCAGTAGTCTCCGACAGGGGATCTCCTACGAGCAGTACTTC. It yields the protein CASSLRQGISYEQYF. Full variable domain (missing parts from reference TRBV19 and TRBJ2-7): DGGITQSPKYLFRKEGQNVTLSCEQNLNHDAMYWYRQDPGQGLRLIYYSQIVNDFQKGDIAEGYSVSREKKESFPLTVTSAQKNPTAFYLCASSLRQGISYEQYFGPGTRLTVT.

This chain uses TRBV3-1 (or the pseudogene TRBV3-2) with TRBJ1-2, with 7 positions matching TRBD1. Germline CDR1 LGHDT, CDR2 YNNKEL (reference sequence). Trimming took 4 bases from V and 0 from J; bases not matched to a gene: 5. CDR3 length: 15 residues. In nucleotides, the CDR3 is TGTGCCAGCAGCCTAACAGGGGTGGCTAACTATGGCTACACCTTC. Residues: CASSLTGVANYGYTF.

This chain connects TRBV5-6 to TRBJ2-5; D is perhaps TRBD2 (5 bases). The CDR3 is 12 residues long. The V end was cut by 4 bases, the J end by 3 bases, with 7 bases between. Germline V gene data show CDR1 as SGHDT and CDR2 as YYEEEE. CDR3 amino acids: CASSRGKETQYF. The DNA of the CDR3 is TGTGCCAGCAGCCGGGGAAAAGAGACCCAGTACTTC.